Listed below are T cell receptor beta chains from one sample, sequenced in a study of blood T cell repertoires in COVID-19. TCRdb keeps only in-frame clones here, not all; method: immunoSEQ multiplex PCR. The sample holds 150,000 to 200,000 clones; 89% are singletons and the top ten take around 2.3%. The material sequenced was PBMCs or T cells enriched from blood (not recorded which). These receptor sequences come from a woman in her thirties or forties with acute COVID-19. The CDR3 runs from the conserved cysteine through the conserved F or W. D genes are given only for firm matches. Rows give clone size only sometimes, using once, few, many, or a class for an expanded clone.

cdr3_length: 16; v_call: TRBV6-1; d_call: NA; clone_size: NA; j_call: TRBJ1-6; cdr3_nt: TGTGCCAGCAGTGGGAAGACCGGGACAATAGCTTCACCCCTCCACTTT; cdr3_aa: CASSGKTGTIASPLHF
cdr3_length: 18; v_call: TRBV11-2; d_call: TRBD1; clone_size: NA; j_call: TRBJ1-1; cdr3_nt: TGTGCCAGCAGCTCGGGGGCAGCGCCAGGGGGAAGGCACACTGAAGCTTTCTTT; cdr3_aa: CASSSGAAPGGRHTEAFF
cdr3_length: 14; v_call: TRBV19; d_call: NA; clone_size: NA; j_call: TRBJ2-7; cdr3_nt: TGTGCCAGTAGTATGGGGCGTGTTGGGCACGAGCAGTACTTC; cdr3_aa: CASSMGRVGHEQYF
cdr3_length: 16; v_call: TRBV28; d_call: TRBD1; clone_size: NA; j_call: TRBJ1-1; cdr3_nt: TGTGCCAGCAGTTTAAAGGGACAGGGGGCCGGGACTGAAGCTTTCTTT; cdr3_aa: CASSLKGQGAGTEAFF
cdr3_length: 13; v_call: TRBV12-3/TRBV12-4; d_call: NA; clone_size: NA; j_call: TRBJ2-7; cdr3_nt: TGTGCCAGCAGTTTTAGACTACCATACGAGCAGTACTTC; cdr3_aa: CASSFRLPYEQYF
cdr3_length: 16; v_call: TRBV12-5; d_call: TRBD1; clone_size: NA; j_call: TRBJ2-7; cdr3_nt: TGTGCTAGTATGACGCCTGTGGGACAGGGTTCTTACGAGCAGTACTTC; cdr3_aa: CASMTPVGQGSYEQYF
cdr3_length: 15; v_call: TRBV7-2; d_call: NA; clone_size: NA; j_call: TRBJ1-5; cdr3_nt: TGTGCCAGCAGCTTAGCGCGGATGGGTACTCAGCCCCAGCATTTT; cdr3_aa: CASSLARMGTQPQHF
cdr3_length: 13; v_call: TRBV6-2/TRBV6-3; d_call: NA; clone_size: NA; j_call: TRBJ2-7; cdr3_nt: TGTGCCAGCAGTTACTGGGACTCGGGGGAGCAGTACTTC; cdr3_aa: CASSYWDSGEQYF
cdr3_length: 18; v_call: TRBV4-3; d_call: TRBD1; clone_size: NA; j_call: TRBJ2-2; cdr3_nt: TGCGCCAGCAGCCAAGGGCTGCCAGGGGGCGGGAACACCGGGGAGCTGTTTTTT; cdr3_aa: CASSQGLPGGGNTGELFF
cdr3_length: 17; v_call: TRBV5-8; d_call: TRBD1; clone_size: NA; j_call: TRBJ1-1; cdr3_nt: TGTGCCAGCAGTCCCGGACAGGGGGCTACCTTCGGCACTGAAGCTTTCTTT; cdr3_aa: CASSPGQGATFGTEAFF
cdr3_length: 16; v_call: TRBV7-9; d_call: NA; clone_size: NA; j_call: TRBJ1-3; cdr3_nt: TGTGCCAGCAGCTTAGTAGGGGGGGACTCTGGAAACACCATATATTTT; cdr3_aa: CASSLVGGDSGNTIYF
cdr3_length: 13; v_call: TRBV28; d_call: NA; clone_size: NA; j_call: TRBJ1-6; cdr3_nt: TGTGCCAGCAGTTTACCCACAGGGTCACCCCTCCACTTT; cdr3_aa: CASSLPTGSPLHF
cdr3_length: 16; v_call: TRBV18; d_call: TRBD2; clone_size: once; j_call: TRBJ2-6; cdr3_nt: TGTGCCAGCTCACCCGGGGGGGGCTCTGGGGCCAACGTCCTGACTTTC; cdr3_aa: CASSPGGGSGANVLTF
cdr3_length: 17; v_call: TRBV6-1; d_call: TRBD2; clone_size: NA; j_call: TRBJ2-5; cdr3_nt: TGTGCCAGCAGTGAACGACGCAGCGGGAGGGCCCTGGAGACCCAGTACTTC; cdr3_aa: CASSERRSGRALETQYF
cdr3_length: 14; v_call: TRBV5-1; d_call: NA; clone_size: NA; j_call: TRBJ2-2; cdr3_nt: TGCGCCAGCAGCAGAGTGTCAGGGGCCGGGGAGCTGTTTTTT; cdr3_aa: CASSRVSGAGELFF
cdr3_length: 15; v_call: TRBV27; d_call: TRBD1; clone_size: once; j_call: TRBJ1-1; cdr3_nt: TGTGCCAGCAGTTTACTTACAGGGGGCCCGATCGAACCTTTCTTT; cdr3_aa: CASSLLTGGPIEPFF
cdr3_length: 14; v_call: TRBV6-5; d_call: TRBD1; clone_size: NA; j_call: TRBJ1-2; cdr3_nt: TGTGCCAGCAGCCGGGGACAGGGGTTCCATGGCTACACCTTC; cdr3_aa: CASSRGQGFHGYTF
cdr3_length: 16; v_call: TRBV4-2; d_call: NA; clone_size: NA; j_call: TRBJ1-4; cdr3_nt: TGTGCCAGCAGCCCGTCACCAGGGCTCACTAATGAAAAACTGTTTTTT; cdr3_aa: CASSPSPGLTNEKLFF
cdr3_length: 16; v_call: TRBV7-2; d_call: TRBD2; clone_size: NA; j_call: TRBJ2-2; cdr3_nt: TGTGCCAGCAGCTTAGCGGGGACTATGAACACCGGGGAGCTGTTTTTT; cdr3_aa: CASSLAGTMNTGELFF
cdr3_length: 17; v_call: TRBV21-1; d_call: NA; clone_size: NA; j_call: TRBJ1-6; cdr3_nt: TGTGCCAGCAGCTTACAGGCTTTTAGCTCCTATAATTCACCCCTCCACTTT; cdr3_aa: CASSLQAFSSYNSPLHF
cdr3_length: 15; v_call: TRBV28; d_call: NA; clone_size: NA; j_call: TRBJ2-1; cdr3_nt: TGTGCCAGCAGTCCTCAGGATAGCTCCTACAATGAGCAGTTCTTC; cdr3_aa: CASSPQDSSYNEQFF
cdr3_length: 17; v_call: TRBV4-1; d_call: TRBD2; clone_size: NA; j_call: TRBJ2-2; cdr3_nt: TGCGCCAGCAGCCAAGATACGAGCGGGGGGATATCCGGGGAGCTGTTTTTT; cdr3_aa: CASSQDTSGGISGELFF
cdr3_length: 13; v_call: TRBV30; d_call: NA; clone_size: NA; j_call: TRBJ1-1; cdr3_nt: TGTGCCTGGGACGGAGGGTGGGGCACTGAAGCTTTCTTT; cdr3_aa: CAWDGGWGTEAFF
cdr3_length: 15; v_call: TRBV5-1; d_call: NA; clone_size: NA; j_call: TRBJ2-2; cdr3_nt: TGCGCCAGCAGCTTGGAAGGGGGACGGACCGGGGAGCTGTTTTTT; cdr3_aa: CASSLEGGRTGELFF
cdr3_length: 15; v_call: TRBV5-6; d_call: TRBD1; clone_size: NA; j_call: TRBJ2-7; cdr3_nt: TGTGCCAGCAGCTTGCGGGACAGGGGACCCTACGAGCAGTACTTC; cdr3_aa: CASSLRDRGPYEQYF
cdr3_length: 15; v_call: TRBV5-1; d_call: NA; clone_size: NA; j_call: TRBJ2-7; cdr3_nt: TGCGCCAGCAGCTGGGACTCGACTACTACCTACGAGCAGTACTTC; cdr3_aa: CASSWDSTTTYEQYF